This T cell receptor beta chain was documented in a study of monozygotic twins with inflammatory bowel disease. There are 11 residues in the CDR3. The germline V gene encodes CDR1 DFQATT and CDR2 SNEGSKA (reference sequence). Blood samples, whole and unsorted for T cells, yielded the isolated total RNA. TCR libraries each used around 3.5 ug of total RNA. With eight separate reactions per sample, the authors made cDNA. TCRdb reprocessed the 5' RACE reads and keeps a single row for each CDR3 protein, giving no DNA. The repertoire table contains 120,000 to 150,000 distinct CDR3 sequences. The chain joins TRBV20-1 to TRBJ2-2; without DNA, the TCRdb call of TRBD1 cannot be checked. The TCR was taken from a human donor with ulcerative colitis or Crohn's disease, or a healthy co-twin of an affected twin (not recorded which). The sample taken for sequencing was blood. The CDR3 sequence is CSAPGAGELFF.